These T cell receptor beta chains were read from a single sample in a study of blood T cell repertoires in COVID-19. Libraries were prepared by immunoSEQ multiplex PCR; TCRdb keeps only in-frame clonotypes and omits some of them. Here the sample spans under 200,000 clones, about 80% being singletons. Specimen: peripheral blood. The receptor set was obtained from a man aged 70-80 years with active or convalescent COVID-19. Both conserved end residues are part of each CDR3. The order of the fields is D gene, clone size, J gene, V gene, CDR3 protein, CDR3 DNA. The D gene is left open where the match is weak. A clone size is listed for some rows: how often the clone was seen (once, few, many), or a class if it is expanded.

>-|-|TRBJ1-5|TRBV4-3
CASSQDEDQPQHF
TGCGCCAGCAGCCAAGATGAGGATCAGCCCCAGCATTTT
>TRBD1|-|TRBJ2-7|TRBV11-2
CASSSGQDSYEQYF
TGTGCCAGCAGCTCGGGACAGGACTCCTACGAGCAGTACTTC
>-|-|TRBJ2-2|TRBV7-9
CASKQGGVTGELFF
TGTGCCAGCAAACAGGGTGGCGTAACCGGGGAGCTGTTTTTT
>-|-|TRBJ1-4|TRBV20-1
CSASDQTNEKLFF
TGCAGTGCTAGTGACCAGACAAATGAAAAACTGTTTTTT
>TRBD1|-|TRBJ1-4|TRBV6-5
CASSYSGGAEEKLFF
TGTGCCAGCAGTTACTCAGGGGGCGCGGAAGAAAAACTGTTTTTT
>-|-|TRBJ2-7|TRBV30
CAWSEPDSSYEQYF
TGTGCCTGGAGTGAACCTGACAGCTCCTACGAGCAGTACTTC
>TRBD1|-|TRBJ1-2|TRBV10-2
CASIGTATNYGYTF
TGCGCCAGCATCGGGACAGCAACTAACTATGGCTACACCTTC
>-|-|TRBJ1-3|TRBV9
CASREGTGNGNTIYF
TGTGCCAGCAGAGAGGGCACAGGGAATGGAAACACCATATATTTT
>TRBD2|-|TRBJ2-2|TRBV2
CASSPNSGRHTGELFF
TGTGCCAGCAGCCCAAATAGCGGGAGGCACACCGGGGAGCTGTTTTTT
>-|once|TRBJ1-4|TRBV7-2
CASRLTVGLNEKLFF
TGTGCCAGCAGACTTACAGTAGGACTAAATGAAAAACTGTTTTTT
>TRBD2|-|TRBJ2-7|TRBV3-1/TRBV3-2
CASSHGGNVYEQYF
TGTGCCAGCAGCCACGGGGGGAACGTCTACGAGCAGTACTTC
>TRBD2|-|TRBJ2-7|TRBV7-2
CASSPDPSGRYEQYF
TGTGCCAGCAGCCCAGACCCTAGCGGCAGGTACGAGCAGTACTTC
>-|-|TRBJ1-1|TRBV7-2
CASSLDRNTEAFF
TGTGCCAGCAGCCTAGACAGAAACACTGAAGCTTTCTTT
>TRBD2|-|TRBJ2-3|TRBV19
CASSTGTSGTDTQYF
TGTGCCAGTAGTACCGGGACTAGCGGGACAGATACGCAGTATTTT
>TRBD2|-|TRBJ2-1|TRBV19
CASKKRENNEQFF
TGTGCCAGTAAGAAGCGGGAGAACAATGAGCAGTTCTTC
>-|-|TRBJ2-1|TRBV19
CASSPHPRQEIYYNEQFF
TGTGCCAGTAGTCCGCACCCCCGACAGGAGATATACTACAATGAGCAGTTCTTC
>TRBD1|-|TRBJ2-2|TRBV27
CASTKGQTVNTGELFF
TGTGCCAGCACAAAGGGACAGACTGTGAACACCGGGGAGCTGTTTTTT
>-|-|TRBJ1-2|TRBV9
CASSVGAVGVGNYGYTF
TGTGCCAGCAGCGTAGGGGCGGTAGGGGTTGGGAACTATGGCTACACCTTC
>-|few|TRBJ2-1|TRBV3-1/TRBV3-2
CASSLPGVQFF
TGTGCCAGCAGCCTGCCCGGGGTGCAGTTCTTC
>-|-|TRBJ2-3|TRBV7-8
CASSLGARTDTQYF
TGTGCCAGCAGCTTAGGGGCCCGCACAGATACGCAGTATTTT
>TRBD2|-|TRBJ2-5|TRBV7-3
CASSLAGGGETQYF
TGTGCCAGCAGCTTAGCGGGAGGAGGGGAGACCCAGTACTTC